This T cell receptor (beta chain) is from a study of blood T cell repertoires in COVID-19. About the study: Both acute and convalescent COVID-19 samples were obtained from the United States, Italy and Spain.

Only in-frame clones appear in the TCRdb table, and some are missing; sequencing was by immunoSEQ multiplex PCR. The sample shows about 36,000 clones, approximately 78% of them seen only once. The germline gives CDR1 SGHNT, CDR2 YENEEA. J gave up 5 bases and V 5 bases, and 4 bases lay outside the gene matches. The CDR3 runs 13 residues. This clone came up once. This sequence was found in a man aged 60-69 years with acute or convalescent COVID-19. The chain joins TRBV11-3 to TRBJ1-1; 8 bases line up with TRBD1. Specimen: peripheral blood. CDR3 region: CASSDNRGTEAFF. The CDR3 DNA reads TGTGCCAGCAGCGACAACAGGGGGACTGAAGCTTTCTTT.